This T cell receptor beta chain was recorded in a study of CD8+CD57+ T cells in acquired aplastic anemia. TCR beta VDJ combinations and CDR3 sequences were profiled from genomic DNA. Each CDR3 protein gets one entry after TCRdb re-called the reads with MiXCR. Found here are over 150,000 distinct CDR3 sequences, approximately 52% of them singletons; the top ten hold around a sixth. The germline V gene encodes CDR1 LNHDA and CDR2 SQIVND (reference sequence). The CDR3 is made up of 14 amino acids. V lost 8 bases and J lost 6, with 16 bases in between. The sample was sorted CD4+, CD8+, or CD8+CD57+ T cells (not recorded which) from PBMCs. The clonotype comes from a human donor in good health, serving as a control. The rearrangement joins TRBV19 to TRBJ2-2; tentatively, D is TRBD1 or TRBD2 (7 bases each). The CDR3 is CASQIRGGPGELFF. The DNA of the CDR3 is TGTGCCAGTCAAATCAGGGGGGGCCCCGGGGAGCTGTTTTTT.